These 23 T cell receptor beta chains share one sample of origin, sequenced in a study of regulatory T cells. These receptors' targets are unknown. Study conclusions and caveats: Hydrophobic residues at CDR3 positions 6 and 7 were enriched in conventional CD4+ T cells of CD3G-deficient patients.

The primer mix had 52 TRBV and 13 TRBJ primers. Some clones are missing from TCRdb's copy, which holds only in-frame ones; the method was immunoSEQ multiplex PCR. The sample records tens of thousands of clones, 85% to 95% being singletons. Source material: conventional CD4+ T cells sorted from blood. These receptors were taken from a child aged 2 to 10 with CD3G deficiency.

V gene TRBV28 combines with J gene TRBJ1-1, with D maybe TRBD1 (5 bases). Trimming took off 3 bases at V and 4 bases at J, with 12 bases between the two ends. There are 14 residues in the CDR3. Germline CDR1 is MDHEN and CDR2 is SYDVKM. The CDR3 DNA is TGTGCCAGCAGTTTCGGATTGGGGGGCACTGAAGCTTTCTTT. It translates to CASSFGLGGTEAFF.

This clone was seen a single time. The chain is built from TRBV28 and TRBJ2-3; D call uncertain. V was clipped by 6 bases and J by 3 bases, with 13 bases between them. The CDR3 sequence is 14 residues long. Germline lookup yields CDR1 MDHEN and CDR2 SYDVKM. The CDR3 loop is CASRNMGNTDTQYF. The CDR3 DNA follows: TGTGCCAGCAGAAACATGGGGAATACAGATACGCAGTATTTT. Full variable domain (rest looked up from reference TRBV28 and TRBJ2-3): DVKVTQSSRYLVKRTGEKVFLECVQDMDHENMFWYRQDPGLGLRLIYFSYDVKMKEKGDIPEGYSVSREKKERFSLILESASTNQTSMYLCASRNMGNTDTQYFGPGTRLTVL.

V and J are TRBV11-2 and TRBJ2-3, with D tentatively TRBD2 (6 bases). Deletions cut 6 bases from V and 1 base from J, with 14 bases between. This CDR3 has 15 amino acids. Germline loops: CDR1 SGHAT, CDR2 FQNNGV. CDR3 region: CASSFQGGGTDTQYF. CDR3 in DNA: TGTGCCAGCAGTTTCCAGGGCGGGGGCACAGATACGCAGTATTTT.

V gene TRBV28 combines with J gene TRBJ1-1; 10 bases are shared with TRBD1. Germline V gene data show CDR1 as MDHEN and CDR2 as SYDVKM. CDR3 length: 14 amino acids. The ends lost 2 bases at V and 6 bases at J; junction bases unmatched: 3. This CDR3 reads CASSLDRGRSEAFF. The DNA for the CDR3 is TGTGCCAGCAGTTTAGACAGGGGGCGGTCTGAAGCTTTCTTT.

The CDR3 protein is CASRRQAGELFF. The CDR3 DNA reads TGTGCCAGCAGGCGACAGGCCGGGGAGCTGTTTTTT. V gene TRBV6-1 combines with J gene TRBJ2-2; a weak D match, TRBD1 (6 bases). CDR3 length: 12 residues. The V and J ends lost 6 bases and 6 bases respectively, with 8 bases between them. Germline CDR1 and CDR2: MNHNS and SASEGT.

J is TRBJ2-3 and V is TRBV19; 10 bases fit TRBD2. V shed 10 bases and J 3 bases; nucleotides not matched to a gene: 13. Looked up from germline, CDR1 is LNHDA and CDR2 is SQIVND (reference sequence). The CDR3 extends over 16 amino acids. DNA for the CDR3: TGTGCCATCAAAAACCGGCTAGCGGGGGTAACAGATACGCAGTATTTT. Its protein product is CAIKNRLAGVTDTQYF.

The J gene is TRBJ1-1, the V gene TRBV28; D call uncertain. V lost 2 bases, J lost 0 bases, and 1 base lay in between. The CDR3 length is 12 residues. The germline V gene has CDR1 MDHEN and CDR2 SYDVKM. DNA of the CDR3: TGTGCCAGCAGTTTAATGAACACTGAAGCTTTCTTT. It is translated as CASSLMNTEAFF.

Here the CDR3 reads CASRTGPSYNEQFF. Written as DNA, the CDR3 is TGTGCCAGCAGGACGGGGCCTTCCTACAATGAGCAGTTCTTC. V gene TRBV6-1 combines with J gene TRBJ2-1; tentatively, D is TRBD1 or TRBD2 (5 bases each). V was clipped by 6 bases and J by 1 base, with 10 bases between them. This CDR3 is built from 14 residues. The germline CDR1 and CDR2 sequences are MNHNS and SASEGT.

Comment on this clone: The same CDR3 is also encoded by other DNA sequences in this sample. The chain is built from TRBV18 and TRBJ2-1, with D unresolved. Per the germline V gene, CDR1 is KGHSH and CDR2 is LQKENI. CDR3 length: 14 residues. V lost 6 bases to trimming and J lost 0 bases, with 9 bases between them. CDR3 sequence reads: CASSGTRSYNEQFF. The CDR3 DNA follows: TGTGCCAGCTCTGGCACCCGCTCCTACAATGAGCAGTTCTTC.

The chain employs TRBV7-9 and TRBJ2-7; TRBD2 is a possible D gene (6 bases). V lost 5 bases and J lost 9, with 14 bases in between. The CDR3 sequence is 12 residues long. The germline V gene has CDR1 SEHNR and CDR2 FQNEAQ (reference sequence). CDR3 residues: CASSRGTGGQYF. In DNA form, the CDR3 reads TGTGCCAGCAGCCGGGGGACGGGCGGGCAGTACTTC.

This sequence joins TRBV28 and TRBJ2-7; no clear D. The CDR3 spans 12 residues. Looked up from germline, CDR1 is MDHEN and CDR2 is SYDVKM. V lost 4 bases and J 2 bases, leaving 6 bases between the germline ends. The DNA for the CDR3 is TGTGCCAGCAGTTCAATCCCCTACGAGCAGTACTTC. Encoded protein: CASSSIPYEQYF.

The chain couples TRBV28 to TRBJ2-1; TRBD2 matches at 10 bases. This CDR3 spans 15 amino acids. Per germline, CDR1 MDHEN and CDR2 SYDVKM. J lost 9 bases, V lost 7 bases, and 12 bases had no gene match. The CDR3 region is CASTLGTSATGEQFF. CDR3 DNA sequence: TGTGCCAGCACCCTTGGGACTAGCGCTACCGGTGAGCAGTTCTTC.

The V call is TRBV7-9, the J call TRBJ1-4; 11 bases line up with TRBD1. CDR1 and CDR2 (germline): SEHNR, FQNEAQ (reference sequence). With 4 bases clipped from V and 6 bases from J, the junction kept 4 bases outside the gene matches. The CDR3 runs 15 residues. CDR3 loop: CASSSGQGAYEKLFF. CDR3 sequence (DNA): TGTGCCAGCAGCTCAGGACAGGGGGCCTATGAAAAACTGTTTTTT.

The chain is built from TRBV28 and TRBJ2-1; the match to TRBD2 covers 8 bases. V was pared by 4 bases and J by 6 bases, with 8 bases of the junction left unmatched. Germline V gene data show CDR1 as MDHEN and CDR2 as SYDVKM. This CDR3 spans 15 amino acids. CDR3 in amino acids: CASSSSGSPANEQFF. As DNA, the CDR3 is TGTGCCAGCAGTTCAAGCGGGAGCCCGGCCAATGAGCAGTTCTTC.

The chain uses TRBV28 and TRBJ2-5; perhaps TRBD2 as D (6 bases). The CDR3 is made up of 15 amino acids. V lost 4 bases to trimming and J lost 2 bases, with 14 bases between them. The V gene's germline CDR1 is MDHEN and CDR2 SYDVKM. CDR3 coding DNA: TGTGCCAGCAGTTCCCGGAGGGAGTATCAAGAGACCCAGTACTTC. It codes for CASSSRREYQETQYF.

V usage is TRBV19 and J usage is TRBJ2-2; TRBD1 might be the D (6 bases). Trimming stripped 6 bases from V and 6 bases from J, with 23 bases between. Looked up from germline, CDR1 is LNHDA and CDR2 is SQIVND (reference sequence). There are 17 residues in the CDR3. The CDR3 loop is CASRLRGDRSGAGELFF. The CDR3 DNA follows: TGTGCCAGTAGACTCCGGGGTGATCGGTCAGGGGCCGGGGAGCTGTTTTTT.

V is TRBV5-1 and J is TRBJ2-3, with 8 bases lining up with TRBD1. The CDR3 runs to 14 residues. Trimming took 7 bases from V and 3 from J; bases not matched to a gene: 7. Germline V gives CDR1 SGHRS, CDR2 YFSETQ. The chain's CDR3 is CASRRGQATDTQYF. DNA for the CDR3: TGCGCCAGCCGGCGGGGACAGGCGACAGATACGCAGTATTTT.

This clone was recorded a few times. The chain links TRBV5-1 to TRBJ1-1; D not resolved. The germline CDR1 and CDR2 sequences are SGHRS and YFSETQ. This CDR3 comprises 15 residues. V lost 0 bases and J lost 10, with 19 bases in between. The CDR3 protein is CASSLELGQEPRAFF. The CDR3 DNA is TGCGCCAGCAGCTTGGAGTTAGGGCAGGAGCCCAGAGCTTTCTTT.

V gene TRBV28 combines with J gene TRBJ2-7, with 10 bases that match TRBD1. From germline, CDR1 is MDHEN and CDR2 SYDVKM. This CDR3 has 17 amino acids. Trimming cost V 5 bases and J 1 base; bases outside gene matches: 11. CDR3 region: CASSTAATGGTSYEQYF. The DNA for the CDR3 is TGTGCCAGCAGTACAGCCGCGACAGGGGGCACTTCCTACGAGCAGTACTTC.

J is TRBJ1-2 and V is TRBV11-2; possible D gene TRBD1, 6 bases. This CDR3 spans 15 amino acids. V dropped 5 bases and J dropped 2 bases, with 15 bases sitting between them. CDR1 and CDR2 from the germline V gene are SGHAT and FQNNGV. The CDR3 DNA reads as TGTGCCAGCAGCCAGAACCGGGGGCTGAACTATGGCTACACCTTC. Its protein product is CASSQNRGLNYGYTF.

The V and J genes are TRBV28 and TRBJ2-7, with D possibly being TRBD2 (5 bases). Trimming removed 6 bases at V and 0 bases at J, with 9 bases between. This CDR3 comprises 13 residues. Germline-derived CDR1 and CDR2 are MDHEN and SYDVKM. In nucleotides, the CDR3 is TGTGCCAGCAGCGGGATGGTCTCCTACGAGCAGTACTTC. Translation: CASSGMVSYEQYF. Using reference TRBV28 and TRBJ2-7 for the parts outside the CDR3, the full variable domain is DVKVTQSSRYLVKRTGEKVFLECVQDMDHENMFWYRQDPGLGLRLIYFSYDVKMKEKGDIPEGYSVSREKKERFSLILESASTNQTSMYLCASSGMVSYEQYFGPGTRLTVT.

The chain combines TRBV6-1 with TRBJ1-1; no clear D. Germline V CDR1 and CDR2: MNHNS, SASEGT. CDR3 size: 14 residues. V shed 10 bases and J shed 5 bases, with 20 bases lying between them. The CDR3 sequence: CATHSGGRGTEAFF. CDR3 nucleotide sequence: TGTGCCACTCATTCTGGCGGAAGAGGGACTGAAGCTTTCTTT.

V usage is TRBV28 and J usage is TRBJ1-2, with 8 nucleotides matching TRBD1. This CDR3 is built from 14 residues. Germline CDR1 reads MDHEN; CDR2 reads SYDVKM. Trimming removed 2 bases from V and 4 bases from J; junction bases left unmatched: 3. The CDR3 reads CASSLTGGFYGYTF. In nucleotides, the CDR3 is TGTGCCAGCAGTTTAACAGGGGGATTCTATGGCTACACCTTC.